The 27 T cell receptor beta chains given below trace back to one sample, sequenced in a study of cytomegalovirus exposure and HLA in healthy donors. This PCR relied on a set of 60 Vbeta primers and 13 Jbeta primers. The assay was immunoSEQ multiplex PCR, and TCRdb's table has in-frame clones only and misses some. Among 130,000 or so clones listed, 75% to 85% were seen once. Sequences were obtained from PBMCs. All receptors derive from a woman under 30 in good health and CMV-seropositive.

The chain has TRBV19 and TRBJ1-5, with TRBD1 matching over 8 bases. The germline gives CDR1 LNHDA, CDR2 SQIVND (reference sequence). V lost 4 bases to trimming and J lost 3 bases; unmatched junction nucleotides: 11. The CDR3 consists of 17 residues. CDR3 residues: CASSTTDRGGLNQPQHF. The CDR3 DNA is TGTGCCAGTAGTACCACCGACAGGGGAGGCCTCAATCAGCCCCAGCATTTT.

This chain joins TRBV7-8 and TRBJ2-2, with TRBD2 matching 8 bases. V was clipped by 5 bases and J by 4 bases; unmatched bases: 6. CDR1 and CDR2 from the germline V gene are SGHVS and FQNEAQ. The length of the CDR3 is 15 residues. CDR3 sequence reads: CASSARLASTGELFF. CDR3 sequence (DNA): TGTGCCAGCAGCGCCCGACTAGCGAGCACCGGGGAGCTGTTTTTT.

V usage is TRBV9 and J usage is TRBJ2-7; possibly TRBD2 for D (6 bases). Germline CDR1 is SGDLS and CDR2 is YYNGEE. This CDR3 comprises 14 residues. V was clipped by 4 bases and J by 3 bases, with 14 bases between them. CDR3 in DNA: TGTGCCAGCAGCTATAGCTGGGGGGACTACGAGCAGTACTTC. Amino acid sequence: CASSYSWGDYEQYF.

This chain joins TRBV2 and TRBJ1-2; possibly TRBD1 for D (6 bases). Trimming stripped 1 base from V and 8 bases from J, with 8 bases between. From germline, CDR1 is SNHLY and CDR2 FYNNEI. The CDR3 runs to 12 residues. Here the CDR3 DNA reads TGTGCCAGCAGTGAAGGGGGGCCCGGCTACACCTTC. Encoded protein: CASSEGGPGYTF.

Notes on this clone: The junction departs from the called germline gene at one end, perhaps through a read error. The chain combines TRBV7-9 with TRBJ1-6; maybe TRBD1 (5 bases). CDR1 and CDR2 (germline): SEHNR, FQNEAQ (reference sequence). The CDR3 spans 12 residues. CDR3 residues: CSSRDEGSPLHF. Here the CDR3 DNA reads TGTTCCAGCAGGGACGAGGGTTCACCCCTCCACTTT.

This chain uses TRBV11-3 with TRBJ2-5; D is undetermined. V lost 1 base and J 5 bases, leaving 8 bases between the germline ends. The length of the CDR3 is 13 residues. CDR1 and CDR2 from the germline V gene are SGHNT and YENEEA. CDR3: CASSLGGSETQYF. The CDR3 region has the DNA TGTGCCAGCAGCTTAGGAGGTTCGGAGACCCAGTACTTC.

The V gene is TRBV2, the J gene TRBJ2-7; 13 bases match TRBD2. The CDR3 contains 13 residues. In germline, CDR1 is SNHLY, CDR2 FYNNEI. The trim removed 6 bases at V and 4 bases at J, leaving 0 bases unmatched. The CDR3 spells CASRTSGGYEQYF. CDR3 coding DNA: TGTGCCAGCAGGACTAGCGGGGGGTACGAGCAGTACTTC.

This clone was seen just once. The chain joins TRBV6-1 to TRBJ1-1; TRBD1 matches at 9 bases. Per the germline V gene, CDR1 is MNHNS and CDR2 is SASEGT. Trimming took 6 bases from V and 7 from J; bases not matched to a gene: 6. The CDR3 extends over 13 amino acids. CDR3 in DNA: TGTGCCAGCAGAGATACAGGGGGCGTTGAAGCTTTCTTT. Protein sequence: CASRDTGGVEAFF.

The CDR3 region is CASSPPPMRQGLNYGYTF. The CDR3, as DNA: TGTGCCAGCTCACCACCGCCCATGCGACAGGGGCTTAACTATGGCTACACCTTC. The V call is TRBV18, the J call TRBJ1-2, with 8 bases matching TRBD1. The V and J ends lost 0 bases and 1 base, in that order; junction bases with no gene match: 10. The CDR3 extends over 18 amino acids. Per the germline V gene, CDR1 is KGHSH and CDR2 is LQKENI.

The gene calls are TRBV5-4 and TRBJ2-7; D is perhaps TRBD1 (5 bases). With 0 bases removed from V and 6 bases from J, the gap between germline ends came to 7 bases. This CDR3 is 12 amino acids long. CDR1 SGHNT and CDR2 YYREEE come from the germline V gene (reference sequence). CDR3: CASSLVGAEQYF. As DNA, the CDR3 is TGTGCCAGCAGCTTGGTTGGGGCCGAGCAGTACTTC.

The count of this clone is one. V and J are TRBV7-9 and TRBJ2-3; the D gene is possibly TRBD2 (7 bases). With 2 bases removed from V and 3 bases from J, the gap between germline ends came to 9 bases. Per the germline V gene, CDR1 is SEHNR and CDR2 is FQNEAQ (reference sequence). The CDR3 length is 14 residues. This CDR3 is CASSLRGGTDTQYF. In nucleotides, the CDR3 is TGTGCCAGCAGCTTAAGGGGGGGGACAGATACGCAGTATTTT.

The chain is built from TRBV5-1 and TRBJ2-1; no clear D gene. V shed 3 bases and J shed 0 bases, with 10 bases lying between them. Looked up from germline, CDR1 is SGHRS and CDR2 is YFSETQ. The CDR3 is 15 amino acids. The CDR3 is CASSSGGVSYNEQFF. The CDR3 coding sequence is TGCGCCAGCAGCTCGGGTGGTGTCTCCTACAATGAGCAGTTCTTC.

V is TRBV30 and J is TRBJ2-1, with a weak D call TRBD2 (6 bases). CDR1 and CDR2 (germline): GTSNPN, SVGIG (reference sequence). V lost 2 bases and J lost 8, with 10 bases in between. The CDR3 has 12 residues. The CDR3 spells CAWSRSGYEQFF. Here the CDR3 DNA reads TGTGCCTGGAGTAGGAGCGGGTATGAGCAGTTCTTC.

The chain carries TRBV2 and TRBJ1-6, with D unclear. Germline V gives CDR1 SNHLY, CDR2 FYNNEI. V was trimmed by 7 bases and J by 0 bases, leaving 7 bases between them. The CDR3 contains 14 residues. The CDR3 region is CASKEGSYNSPLHF. The CDR3 DNA reads TGTGCCAGCAAAGAGGGCTCCTATAATTCACCCCTCCACTTT. Combining the CDR3 with reference TRBV2 and TRBJ1-6 gives the whole variable domain EPEVTQTPSHQVTQMGQEVILRCVPISNHLYFYWYRQILGQKVEFLVSFYNNEISEKSEIFDDQFSVERPDGSNFTLKIRSTKLEDSAMYFCASKEGSYNSPLHFGNGTRLTVT.

The gene calls are TRBV21-1 and TRBJ2-5; the table's D gene call, TRBD1, was not cross checked with the DNA. TRBV21-1 is assigned pseudogene status. The CDR3 loop spans 16 amino acids. CDR3 DNA: TGTGCCAGCAGGGAACGGGACAGTCTGAAAGGGGAGACCCAGTACTTC. It specifies CASRERDSLKGETQYF.

This chain uses TRBV28 with TRBJ1-1; perhaps TRBD1 as D (5 bases). This CDR3 region has 11 residues. V shed 5 bases and J shed 10 bases, with 11 bases lying between them. Germline-derived CDR1 and CDR2 are MDHEN and SYDVKM. CDR3 in amino acids: CASSVGGGAFF. The CDR3 nucleotides read TGTGCCAGCAGTGTCGGGGGGGGAGCTTTCTTT.

The gene calls are TRBV4-1 and TRBJ2-2; 10 bases line up with TRBD1. The CDR3 spans 17 residues. J was trimmed by 4 bases and V by 4 bases; bases with no gene match: 9. Germline loops: CDR1 MGHRA, CDR2 YSYEKL. CDR3 coding DNA: TGCGCCAGCAGCCCCTCGGGACAGGGGTCCCCCACCGGGGAGCTGTTTTTT. Translated: CASSPSGQGSPTGELFF.

This sequence joins TRBV11-2 and TRBJ1-3, with D possibly being TRBD1 (6 bases). The CDR3 is 14 amino acids. CDR1 is SGHAT and CDR2 is FQNNGV in the germline V gene. Trimming cost V 5 bases and J 0 bases, with 8 bases left between them. CDR3 coding DNA: TGTGCCAGCAGCCAACAGGGCTCTGGAAACACCATATATTTT. Amino acid sequence: CASSQQGSGNTIYF.

The chain recombines TRBV28 with TRBJ1-1, with D uncertain. This CDR3 is 12 amino acids long. V gave up 3 bases and J gave up 11 bases, with 13 bases separating them. Germline V lookup: CDR1 MDHEN, CDR2 SYDVKM. The CDR3 region is CASSLDRRRAFF. The CDR3 region has the DNA TGTGCCAGCAGTTTGGATAGGCGGCGGGCTTTCTTT. Full variable domain (missing parts from reference TRBV28 and TRBJ1-1): DVKVTQSSRYLVKRTGEKVFLECVQDMDHENMFWYRQDPGLGLRLIYFSYDVKMKEKGDIPEGYSVSREKKERFSLILESASTNQTSMYLCASSLDRRRAFFGQGTRLTVV.

Comment on this clone: Other nucleotide sequences in the sample specify the same CDR3. CDR3 loop: CASSLGGSSYNSPLHF. The CDR3 bases are TGCGCCAGCAGCTTGGGAGGCAGCTCCTATAATTCACCCCTCCACTTT. The chain recombines TRBV5-1 with TRBJ1-6, with unresolved D. V was shortened by 0 bases and J by 0 bases, with 7 bases between the two germline ends. The CDR3 is made up of 16 amino acids. Germline-derived CDR1 and CDR2 are SGHRS and YFSETQ.

This chain uses TRBV27 with TRBJ1-5, with D possibly being TRBD1 (6 bases). Germline V gene data show CDR1 as MNHEY and CDR2 as SMNVEV (reference sequence). This CDR3 has 15 amino acids. Trimming cost V 5 bases and J 0 bases, with 11 bases left between them. This CDR3 is CASSTTGYSNQPQHF. The CDR3 DNA reads TGTGCCAGCAGTACTACAGGGTATAGCAATCAGCCCCAGCATTTT.

The chain links TRBV15 to TRBJ2-3; the D is unclear. Germline CDR1 reads LNHNV; CDR2 reads YYDKDF (reference sequence). CDR3 length: 16 residues. V lost 0 bases and J lost 4, with 14 bases in between. This CDR3 reads CATSRDRFLPPDTQYF. Written as DNA, the CDR3 is TGTGCCACCAGCAGAGACAGGTTCCTTCCCCCAGATACGCAGTATTTT.

This chain links TRBV30 with TRBJ1-5; 8 positions agree with TRBD1. CDR3 length equals 15 residues. Germline loops: CDR1 GTSNPN, CDR2 SVGIG (reference sequence). The V and J ends lost 1 base and 0 bases, in that order; junction bases with no gene match: 2. The CDR3 region has the DNA TGTGCCTGGAGTGGGGACAGGAATAGCAATCAGCCCCAGCATTTT. Amino acid sequence: CAWSGDRNSNQPQHF.

The chain carries TRBV9 and TRBJ2-1; 12 nucleotides line up with TRBD2. The CDR3 loop spans 15 amino acids. Germline V CDR1 and CDR2: SGDLS, YYNGEE. Trimming removed 0 bases from V and 9 bases from J; junction bases left unmatched: 4. The CDR3: CASSVDLAGGGEQFF. As DNA, the CDR3 is TGTGCCAGCAGCGTAGATCTAGCGGGGGGGGGTGAGCAGTTCTTC. Drawing the rest from reference TRBV9 and TRBJ2-1, the complete variable domain is DSGVTQTPKHLITATGQRVTLRCSPRSGDLSVYWYQQSLDQGLQFLIQYYNGEERAKGNILERFSAQQFPDLHSELNLSSLELGDSALYFCASSVDLAGGGEQFFGPGTRLTVL.

This chain joins TRBV5-4 and TRBJ2-7; TRBD1 matches 11 bases. V trimming: 0 bases; J trimming: 6 bases; junction bases outside the gene matches: 5. There are 15 residues in the CDR3. The germline V gene encodes CDR1 SGHNT and CDR2 YYREEE (reference sequence). CDR3 sequence: CASSLVGTGGVEQYF. As DNA, the CDR3 is TGTGCCAGCAGCTTGGTAGGGACAGGGGGGGTCGAGCAGTACTTC.

The chain joins TRBV5-4 to TRBJ2-7; tentatively, D is TRBD1 (6 bases). The CDR3 length is 17 residues. Germline CDR1 and CDR2: SGHNT and YYREEE (reference sequence). V lost 4 bases to trimming and J lost 0 bases, with 20 bases between them. The CDR3 protein is CASSKGTQSLSSYEQYF. The CDR3 nucleotides read TGTGCCAGCAGCAAAGGGACACAAAGTCTGAGCTCCTACGAGCAGTACTTC. Filled out from reference TRBV5-4 and TRBJ2-7, the complete variable domain reads ETGVTQSPTHLIKTRGQQVTLRCSSQSGHNTVSWYQQALGQGPQFIFQYYREEENGRGNFPPRFSGLQFPNYSSELNVNALELDDSALYLCASSKGTQSLSSYEQYFGPGTRLTVT.

The gene calls are TRBV7-9 and TRBJ1-1; weak D call: TRBD1 (5 bases). Trimming took 4 bases from V and 6 from J, leaving 12 bases between them. CDR1 and CDR2 (germline): SEHNR, FQNEAQ (reference sequence). This CDR3 region has 13 residues. CDR3 protein: CASSSIRAAEAFF. CDR3 DNA: TGTGCCAGCAGCTCTATCAGGGCCGCTGAAGCTTTCTTT.